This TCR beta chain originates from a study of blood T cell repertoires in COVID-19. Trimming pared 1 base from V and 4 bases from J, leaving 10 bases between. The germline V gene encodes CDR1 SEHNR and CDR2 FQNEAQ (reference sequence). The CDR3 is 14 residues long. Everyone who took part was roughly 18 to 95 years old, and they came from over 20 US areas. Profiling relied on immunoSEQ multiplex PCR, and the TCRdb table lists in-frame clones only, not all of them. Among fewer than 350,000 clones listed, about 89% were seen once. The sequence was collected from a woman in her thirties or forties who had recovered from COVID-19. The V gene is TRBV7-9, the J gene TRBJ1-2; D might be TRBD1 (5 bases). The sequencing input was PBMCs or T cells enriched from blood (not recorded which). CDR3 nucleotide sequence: TGTGCCAGCAGCTTAGATGGCAGGGTCTATGGCTACACCTTC. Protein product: CASSLDGRVYGYTF.